This T cell receptor (beta chain) stems from a study of T cell responses to AZD1222 COVID-19 vaccine. Study-wide results and caveats: Along spike, vaccine-associated CD4 TCRs were found throughout, with dominance at 160-218 and 743-854. Only a handful of AZD1222 recipients, roughly 6 in all, had baseline seropositivity.

Measured with immunoSEQ multiplex PCR; TCRdb has only the in-frame clones, and not every one. In the table there are approximately 57,000 clones, approximately 83% of which are singletons. To note about this clone: The antigen is unknown.

V was shortened by 1 base and J by 4 bases, with 5 bases between the two germline ends. Germline CDR1 and CDR2: MGHDK and SYGVNS. There are 13 residues in the CDR3. J is TRBJ1-3 and V is TRBV25-1; D remains ambiguous. The input for sequencing was peripheral blood, taken on day 0 of AZD1222 vaccination. This TCR came from an adult in good health. CDR3 DNA sequence: TGTGCCAGCAGTGAATCCTGGGGAAACACCATATATTTT. It encodes CASSESWGNTIYF.